This T cell receptor beta chain originates from a study of T cell responses to AZD1222 COVID-19 vaccine. V gave up 5 bases and J gave up 4 bases, with 14 bases separating them. Germline V gene lookup returns CDR1 GTSNPN and CDR2 SVGIG (reference sequence). This CDR3 has 13 residues. Study results and limitations: Reportedly, nearly half the spike-specific TCRs target unmutated variant regions. CD4 TCRs associated with vaccination spanned spike, dominating at 160-218 and 743-854. Donors, mostly white British, included more females; clonal diversity was possibly underestimated.

On this clone: Antigen unknown.

The data were produced by immunoSEQ multiplex PCR, yet TCRdb's version contains in-frame clones alone and is incomplete. The table lists roughly 86,000 clones, around 87% of them singletons. The TCR was taken from an adult in good health. The rearrangement uses TRBV30 and TRBJ1-2; perhaps TRBD1 as D (6 bases). The source material was peripheral blood, sampled on day 0 of AZD1222 vaccination. The chain's CDR3 is CAWVTQGSYGYTF. CDR3 nucleotide sequence: TGTGCCTGGGTGACACAGGGTAGCTATGGCTACACCTTC. Filled out from reference TRBV30 and TRBJ1-2, the complete variable domain reads SQTIHQWPATLVQPVGSPLSLECTVEGTSNPNLYWYRQAAGRGLQLLFYSVGIGQISSEVPQNLSASRPQDRQFILSSKKLLLSDSGFYLCAWVTQGSYGYTFGSGTRLTVV.